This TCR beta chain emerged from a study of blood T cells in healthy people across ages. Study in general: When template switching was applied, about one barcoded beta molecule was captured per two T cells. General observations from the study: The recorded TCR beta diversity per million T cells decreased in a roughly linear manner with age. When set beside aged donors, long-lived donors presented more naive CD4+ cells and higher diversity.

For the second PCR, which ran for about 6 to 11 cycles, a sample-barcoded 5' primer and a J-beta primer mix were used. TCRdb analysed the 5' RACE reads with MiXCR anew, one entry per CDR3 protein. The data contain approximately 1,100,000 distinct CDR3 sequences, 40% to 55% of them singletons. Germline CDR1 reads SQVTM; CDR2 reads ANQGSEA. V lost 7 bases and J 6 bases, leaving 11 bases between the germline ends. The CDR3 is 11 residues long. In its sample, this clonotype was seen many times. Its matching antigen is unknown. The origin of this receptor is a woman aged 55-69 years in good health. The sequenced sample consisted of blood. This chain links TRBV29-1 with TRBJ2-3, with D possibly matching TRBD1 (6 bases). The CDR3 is CSGRRGDTQYF. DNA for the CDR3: TGCAGCGGCCGCAGGGGTGATACGCAGTATTTT.